Below are 25 T cell receptor beta chains sequenced from a single sample in a study of CD8 T cells in ankylosing spondylitis. From the 5' RACE reads, TCRdb called clonotypes with MiXCR, one entry per CDR3 protein. The sample contains 130,000 or so distinct CDR3 sequences, around 7% of which appear only once. Sequencing was carried out using blood, either unsorted or a sorted T cell fraction (not recorded which). All receptors come from a male donor with ankylosing spondylitis or in good health (not recorded which).

This clonotype came up many times. The V gene is TRBV12-3 or TRBV12-4, the J gene TRBJ2-7; D possibly corresponds to TRBD1 (6 bases). CDR3 length equals 15 residues. V was cut by 2 bases and J by 5 bases, with 16 bases left in between. CDR3 nucleotide sequence: TGTGCCAGCAGTTTACTGGCAGGGGTGATCGACGAGCAGTACTTC. Translation gives CASSLLAGVIDEQYF.

This clonotype showed up many times. The rearrangement uses TRBV4-3 and TRBJ2-1; 11 bases map to TRBD2. Germline CDR1 LGHNA, CDR2 YSLEER. The trim removed 0 bases at V and 6 bases at J, leaving 4 bases unmatched. CDR3 size: 16 residues. The CDR3 loop reads CASSQDSGRGSNEQFF. As DNA, the CDR3 is TGCGCCAGCAGCCAAGATAGCGGGAGGGGGTCCAATGAGCAGTTCTTC.

The sample holds many counts of this clonotype. This chain uses TRBV18 with TRBJ2-2; no firm D call. Between the trimmed V and J ends, which lost 4 bases and 2 bases, there was a span of 5 bases. This CDR3 has 13 amino acids. The germline CDR1 and CDR2 sequences are KGHSH and LQKENI. The CDR3 here is CASSQSNTGELFF. In DNA form, the CDR3 reads TGTGCCAGCTCACAGAGTAACACCGGGGAGCTGTTTTTT.

This clonotype was recorded at least ten times. The gene calls are TRBV28 and TRBJ2-7; weak D call: TRBD1 (5 bases). With 5 bases removed from V and 3 bases from J, the gap between germline ends came to 20 bases. The CDR3 length is 16 residues. Germline lookup yields CDR1 MDHEN and CDR2 SYDVKM. This CDR3 reads CASSAPGKNMNYEQYF. CDR3 nucleotides: TGTGCCAGCAGTGCCCCAGGGAAGAATATGAACTACGAGCAGTACTTC. Full variable domain (remainder filled in from reference TRBV28 and TRBJ2-7): DVKVTQSSRYLVKRTGEKVFLECVQDMDHENMFWYRQDPGLGLRLIYFSYDVKMKEKGDIPEGYSVSREKKERFSLILESASTNQTSMYLCASSAPGKNMNYEQYFGPGTRLTVT.

This chain joins TRBV27 and TRBJ2-7; 9 bases are shared with TRBD2. Trimming cost V 2 bases and J 4 bases; bases outside gene matches: 6. Germline values: CDR1 MNHEY, CDR2 SMNVEV (reference sequence). The CDR3 has 15 amino acids. The CDR3 here is CASSLRAGGPYEQYF. CDR3 nucleotide sequence: TGTGCCAGCAGTTTACGGGCGGGGGGGCCTTACGAGCAGTACTTC.

Many counts were recorded for this clonotype. The rearrangement uses TRBV3-1 and TRBJ2-6; D gene uncertain. The germline V and J ends were trimmed by 0 bases and 0 bases, with 3 bases remaining between them. This CDR3 has 15 residues. Germline CDR1 and CDR2: LGHDT and YNNKEL (reference sequence). The CDR3 DNA is TGTGCCAGCAGCCAAGATCTCTCTGGGGCCAACGTCCTGACTTTC. It translates to CASSQDLSGANVLTF.

At least ten counts were recorded for this clonotype. The chain recombines TRBV10-3 with TRBJ2-3; TRBD2 matches 14 bases. This CDR3 spans 14 amino acids. Per the germline V gene, CDR1 is ENHRY and CDR2 is SYGVKD. The V gene end was trimmed by 6 bases and the J gene end by 6 bases; junction bases not matched to a gene: 2. In DNA, the CDR3 is TGTGCCATCAGGACTAGCGGGGGGGCCGATACGCAGTATTTT. Translation gives CAIRTSGGADTQYF.

This clonotype has at least ten counts. The V and J genes are TRBV20-1 and TRBJ2-1, with 7 bases aligning to TRBD2. Germline V gene lookup returns CDR1 DFQATT and CDR2 SNEGSKA (reference sequence). CDR3 length: 13 amino acids. J lost 6 bases, V lost 3 bases, and 5 bases had no gene match. The CDR3 DNA reads TGCAGTGCTAGCGGGAGGACCCCCAATGAGCAGTTCTTC. Translation gives CSASGRTPNEQFF.

This clonotype was seen repeatedly, ten times or more. The chain combines TRBV27 with TRBJ2-7; no clear D. This CDR3 is 15 amino acids long. Germline V CDR1 and CDR2: MNHEY, SMNVEV (reference sequence). The ends were cut back, 3 bases at V and 3 bases at J, with 15 bases in the middle. CDR3 nucleotide sequence: TGTGCCAGCAGTTTGACCGGAGCCCATCGCTACGAGCAGTACTTC. It translates to CASSLTGAHRYEQYF.

In its sample, this clonotype was seen many times. The chain recombines TRBV27 with TRBJ1-2, with D unclear. The germline V gene encodes CDR1 MNHEY and CDR2 SMNVEV (reference sequence). V was pared by 6 bases and J by 1 base, with 9 bases between. This CDR3 region has 13 residues. CDR3 nucleotide sequence: TGTGCCAGCAGCTCCGACCTTAACTATGGCTACACCTTC. As protein: CASSSDLNYGYTF.

This clonotype came up many times. The chain has TRBV20-1 and TRBJ2-7; TRBD1 might be the D (5 bases). The CDR3 is 13 residues long. The germline V gene has CDR1 DFQATT and CDR2 SNEGSKA (reference sequence). V was clipped by 3 bases and J by 4 bases, with 13 bases between them. Written as DNA, the CDR3 is TGCAGTGCTAGTGTGGGGCATGAATACGAGCAGTACTTC. This sequence encodes CSASVGHEYEQYF.

This clonotype was picked up many times. The chain links TRBV7-2 to TRBJ2-2, with 8 bases that match TRBD1. Germline CDR1 reads SGHTA; CDR2 reads FQGNSA. The CDR3 has 14 residues. The trim removed 4 bases at V and 6 bases at J, leaving 4 bases unmatched. Here the CDR3 reads CASSSRQGSGELFF. CDR3 nucleotide sequence: TGTGCCAGCAGCTCCCGACAGGGGTCCGGGGAGCTGTTTTTT. Full variable domain (missing parts from reference TRBV7-2 and TRBJ2-2): GAGVSQSPSNKVTEKGKDVELRCDPISGHTALYWYRQSLGQGLEFLIYFQGNSAPDKSGLPSDRFSAERTGGSVSTLTIQRTQQEDSAVYLCASSSRQGSGELFFGEGSRLTVL.

This clonotype was counted at least ten times. One end of the junction is discordant with germline, which a read error may explain. This rearrangement joins TRBV18 to TRBJ2-1, with TRBD2 matching 10 bases. This CDR3 comprises 12 residues. CDR1 is KGHSH and CDR2 is LQKENI in the germline V gene. The CDR3, as DNA: TGTGCCAGCTCAAACCCTAGCGGGAGTCGGAAGTTC. Residues: CASSNPSGSRKF.

This clonotype was found many times. The J gene is TRBJ2-4, the V gene TRBV3-1, with 9 nucleotides matching TRBD1. V was pared by 0 bases and J by 5 bases, with 2 bases of the junction left unmatched. The CDR3 contains 15 residues. CDR1 and CDR2 from the germline V gene are LGHDT and YNNKEL (reference sequence). The CDR3 loop reads CASSQEGQGQNIQYF. DNA for the CDR3: TGTGCCAGCAGCCAAGAGGGACAGGGACAAAACATTCAGTACTTC.

There are many counts of this clonotype. J is TRBJ2-1 and V is TRBV29-1; 10 bases agree with TRBD2. The germline gives CDR1 SQVTM, CDR2 ANQGSEA. The junction had 15 bases not matched to a gene; V was cut back by 7 bases and J by 9 bases. The CDR3 has 15 residues. The CDR3 spells CSAEEGLAFQSEQFF. DNA for the CDR3: TGCAGCGCGGAAGAGGGACTAGCGTTTCAAAGTGAGCAGTTCTTC.

This clonotype was observed many times. The CDR3 spells CASKGEGETQYF. The CDR3 DNA sequence: TGTGCCAGCAAGGGGGAAGGGGAGACCCAGTACTTC. J is TRBJ2-5 and V is TRBV9; D possibly corresponds to TRBD1 (6 bases). The CDR3 is 12 residues long. With 6 bases removed from V and 5 bases from J, the gap between germline ends came to 11 bases. Per germline, CDR1 SGDLS and CDR2 YYNGEE.

This clonotype has a count of ten or more. The chain uses TRBV5-4 and TRBJ2-4; 11 bases map to TRBD1. The CDR3 consists of 19 residues. The germline gives CDR1 SGHNT, CDR2 YYREEE (reference sequence). Trimming removed 0 bases from V and 0 bases from J; junction bases left unmatched: 8. The CDR3 nucleotides are TGTGCCAGCAGCTTGGAGGGACAGGGGGGATTGTTAGCCAAAAACATTCAGTACTTC. Its protein is CASSLEGQGGLLAKNIQYF.

V and J are TRBV7-9 and TRBJ1-1; D gene ambiguous. Trimming pared 5 bases from V and 4 bases from J, leaving 11 bases between. The CDR3 spans 13 residues. Germline-derived CDR1 and CDR2 are SEHNR and FQNEAQ (reference sequence). The CDR3 nucleotides are TGTGCCAGCAGCCCAACAGTTACCACTGAAGCTTTCTTT. Translating gives CASSPTVTTEAFF.

This clonotype was recorded at least ten times. This chain links TRBV4-1 with TRBJ1-2, with 7 nucleotides matching TRBD1. The CDR3 totals 13 residues. The germline gives CDR1 MGHRA, CDR2 YSYEKL. Germline trimming cut 4 bases from V and 8 bases from J; bases unmatched to any gene: 7. The CDR3 spells CASSPPTGNGYTF. The CDR3 DNA reads as TGCGCCAGCAGCCCCCCGACAGGGAACGGCTACACCTTC.

This clonotype has more than one count but fewer than ten. The chain combines TRBV29-1 with TRBJ2-5; a possible D gene is TRBD2 (5 bases). The CDR3 sequence is 14 residues long. Looked up from germline, CDR1 is SQVTM and CDR2 is ANQGSEA. Trimming stripped 4 bases from V and 4 bases from J, with 16 bases between. As DNA, the CDR3 is TGCAGCGTTGGGGTCCTCAGGAGCGGAGAGACCCAGTACTTC. Translating gives CSVGVLRSGETQYF.

This clonotype has ten or more counts. The gene calls are TRBV18 and TRBJ2-3; 11 bases are shared with TRBD2. Germline loops: CDR1 KGHSH, CDR2 LQKENI. The CDR3 contains 17 residues. Trimming removed 2 bases from V and 3 bases from J; junction bases left unmatched: 7. CDR3 sequence: CASSPGLAGGWTDTQYF. Here the CDR3 DNA reads TGTGCCAGCTCACCAGGGCTAGCGGGAGGTTGGACAGATACGCAGTATTTT.

This clonotype was seen ten or more times. The chain carries TRBV5-5 and TRBJ2-1; no clear D. Germline V gene sequence: CDR1 SGHKS, CDR2 YYEKEE (reference sequence). V dropped 4 bases and J dropped 8 bases, with 19 bases sitting between them. The CDR3 length is 15 residues. This chain's CDR3 is CASSPSTHPSDEQFF. The CDR3 DNA sequence: TGTGCCAGCAGCCCCTCGACTCACCCCTCCGATGAGCAGTTCTTC.

This clonotype was counted ten times or more. CDR3 DNA sequence: TGCGCCAGCAGCTTCGGGCAGAACACTGAAGCTTTCTTT. The encoded protein is CASSFGQNTEAFF. The rearrangement joins TRBV5-1 to TRBJ1-1; D is unresolved. Germline CDR1 and CDR2: SGHRS and YFSETQ. Trimming shortened V by 2 bases and J by 1 base, and 6 bases separated the two germline ends. The CDR3 is made up of 13 amino acids.

Ten or more counts support this clonotype. The V and J genes are TRBV7-9 and TRBJ1-6, with D unresolved. The V gene's germline CDR1 is SEHNR and CDR2 FQNEAQ (reference sequence). V shed 1 base and J shed 5 bases, with 9 bases lying between them. The CDR3 is made up of 15 amino acids. The CDR3 region has the DNA TGTGCCAGCAGCTTAGAGGCAGCTGATAATTCACCCCTCCACTTT. Its protein is CASSLEAADNSPLHF.

This clonotype was observed many times. The rearrangement links TRBV12-3 or TRBV12-4 to TRBJ2-7, with TRBD2 matching over 7 bases. J gave up 7 bases and V 6 bases, and 12 bases lay outside the gene matches. This CDR3 contains 14 residues. The CDR3 sequence is CASRSRTRTGEQYF. The CDR3, as DNA: TGTGCCAGCAGATCCCGGACTAGAACGGGTGAGCAGTACTTC.